These T cell receptor beta chains were read from a single sample in a study of cytomegalovirus exposure and HLA in healthy donors. TCRdb's table, derived via immunoSEQ multiplex PCR, lists solely in-frame clones and lacks some. The sample has 150,000 to 200,000 clones; roughly 86% are singletons. Sequences were obtained from PBMCs. Receptors were obtained from a man younger than 35 in good health and CMV-seropositive. CDR3s include the opening cysteine and the closing phenylalanine or tryptophan. D genes are given only for firm matches. Clone size is stated in some rows and not others, as once, few, many or a class when expanded.

NA	TRBJ2-2	TRBV27	TRBD2	TGTGCCAGCAGTCCACTAGCGGGGGGGCATTTGGGCACCGGGGAGCTGTTTTTT	CASSPLAGGHLGTGELFF
NA	TRBJ2-1	TRBV18	NA	TGTGCCAGCTCGCCGGATCGAGGCGAGCAGTTCTTC	CASSPDRGEQFF
NA	TRBJ1-3	TRBV27	TRBD1	TGTGCCAGCAGTTTATTACCCCCTTTCGGGACAGGGGATGGAAACACCATATATTTT	CASSLLPPFGTGDGNTIYF
NA	TRBJ2-3	TRBV9	NA	TGTGCCAGCAGCGCCTCGGGGGGCGCTAGCACAGATACGCAGTATTTT	CASSASGGASTDTQYF
NA	TRBJ2-7	TRBV16	NA	TGTGCCAGCAGCCAATACGGGAAAGACCTTTACGAGCAGTACTTC	CASSQYGKDLYEQYF
NA	TRBJ1-2	TRBV19	TRBD1	TGTGCCAGCCAGGACAGGGGGCAGGGCTACACCTTC	CASQDRGQGYTF
NA	TRBJ2-2	TRBV29-1	TRBD2	TGCAGCGTCACCCTTCCCGGACTAGCGGGGGGGAACGCGAACACCGGGGAGCTGTTTTTT	CSVTLPGLAGGNANTGELFF
NA	TRBJ1-1	TRBV10-3	TRBD1	TGTGCCATCAGTGAGTCAACAGGGGGGGCTTTCTTT	CAISESTGGAFF
NA	TRBJ2-7	TRBV5-6	TRBD1	TGTGCCAGCTCGACAGGGCACGAGCAGTACTTC	CASSTGHEQYF
NA	TRBJ1-2	TRBV2	TRBD1	TGTGCCAGCAGGGGGGGACAGGCGAAGTTTAACTATGGCTACACCTTC	CASRGGQAKFNYGYTF
NA	TRBJ2-2	TRBV2	NA	TGTGCCAGCCCGGACACGAACACCGGGGAGCTGTTTTTT	CASPDTNTGELFF
NA	TRBJ2-1	TRBV7-9	NA	TGTGCCAGCAGCTTCCAGAGGCTCTCCTACAATGAGCAGTTCTTC	CASSFQRLSYNEQFF
once	TRBJ2-4	TRBV6-1	TRBD2	TGTGCCAGCAGTGATACCGGGACTACAAACATTCAGTACTTC	CASSDTGTTNIQYF
NA	TRBJ1-4	TRBV11-2	NA	TGTGCCAGTCAGACGGCGGCTAATGAAAAACTGTTTTTT	CASQTAANEKLFF
medium-sized	TRBJ1-5	TRBV21-1	NA	TGTGCCAGCAGCGCCTATGGGGGGATTAGCAATCAGCCCCAGCATTTT	CASSAYGGISNQPQHF
NA	TRBJ2-4	TRBV4-2	NA	TGTGCCAGCAGCCAAGAGCGAGGGGCCAAAAACATTCAGTACTTC	CASSQERGAKNIQYF
NA	TRBJ1-2	TRBV19	TRBD1	TGTGCCAGTAGTAAGGGGGCCTATGGCTACACCTTC	CASSKGAYGYTF